This T cell receptor beta chain is drawn from a study of human T cells and chemical hapten exposure. TCRdb independently ran MiXCR on the RACE reads; one entry per CDR3 protein. The sample consists of a few hundred thousand distinct CDR3 sequences, about 9.4% of them appearing once. Germline CDR1 SGHVS, CDR2 FQNEAQ. The V end lost 5 bases, the J end lost 5 bases, and 16 bases lay between the germline ends. The CDR3 sequence is 15 residues long. Time point reported: pre-sensitization, week 0. This sample's treatment: therapeutic diphenylcyclopropenone sensitization with weekly scalp DPC. Extraction of total RNA was performed on unfractionated whole blood.

The clonotype comes from a woman aged 40 to 55 with alopecia areata. Some clones in this sample may be carry-over from other donors' samples. This chain links TRBV7-8 with TRBJ2-1; tentatively, D is TRBD2 (6 bases). This specimen was whole blood, taken in connection with sensitization to the hapten diphenylcyclopropenone (DPC). CDR3 residues: CASSPQSLANNEQFF. The CDR3 nucleotides are TGTGCCAGCAGCCCTCAAAGCCTAGCGAACAATGAGCAGTTCTTC.